Described below is a single T cell receptor beta chain sequence and its context. Its matching antigen is unknown. Profiling relied on immunoSEQ multiplex PCR, and the TCRdb table lists in-frame clones only, not all of them. The table lists around 25,000 clones, approximately 94% of them singletons, with about 0.52% in the top ten. This entry belongs to a study of graft-versus-host responses after intestinal transplantation. Study at large: Multivisceral, liver-intestinal, or isolated intestinal grafts went to recipients.

V lost 5 bases and J lost 6, with 16 bases in between. Germline V lookup: CDR1 MNHNS, CDR2 SASEGT. The CDR3 contains 14 residues. Notes on the study in general: Patients who carried graft-donor T cell macrochimerism also had high graft-versus-host to host-versus-graft clonal ratios in their allografts.

The clonotype was recovered from a human patient who received an intestinal transplant, so some T cells may come from the graft donor. This sequence joins TRBV6-1 and TRBJ1-2; perhaps TRBD1 as D (6 bases). The sequences come from PBMCs, collected 156 days after intestinal transplant. The CDR3 region has the DNA TGTGCCAGCAGTTTGATGACAGGTTCGGATGGCTACACCTTC. It translates to CASSLMTGSDGYTF.